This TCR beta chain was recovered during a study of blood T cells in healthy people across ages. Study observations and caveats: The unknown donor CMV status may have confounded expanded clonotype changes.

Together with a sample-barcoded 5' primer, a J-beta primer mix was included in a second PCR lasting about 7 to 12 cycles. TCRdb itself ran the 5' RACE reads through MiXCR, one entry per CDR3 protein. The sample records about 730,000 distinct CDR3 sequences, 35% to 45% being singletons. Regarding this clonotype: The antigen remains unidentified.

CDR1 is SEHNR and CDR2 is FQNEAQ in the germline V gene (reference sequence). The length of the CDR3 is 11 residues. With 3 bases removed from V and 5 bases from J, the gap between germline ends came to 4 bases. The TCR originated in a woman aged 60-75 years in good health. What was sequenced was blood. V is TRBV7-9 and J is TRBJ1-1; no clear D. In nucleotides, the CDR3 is TGTGCCAGCAGCTTTGAGACTGAAGCTTTCTTT. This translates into CASSFETEAFF. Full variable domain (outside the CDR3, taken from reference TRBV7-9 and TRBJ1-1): DTGVSQNPRHKITKRGQNVTFRCDPISEHNRLYWYRQTLGQGPEFLTYFQNEAQLEKSRLLSDRFSAERPKGSFSTLEIQRTEQGDSAMYLCASSFETEAFFGQGTRLTVV.